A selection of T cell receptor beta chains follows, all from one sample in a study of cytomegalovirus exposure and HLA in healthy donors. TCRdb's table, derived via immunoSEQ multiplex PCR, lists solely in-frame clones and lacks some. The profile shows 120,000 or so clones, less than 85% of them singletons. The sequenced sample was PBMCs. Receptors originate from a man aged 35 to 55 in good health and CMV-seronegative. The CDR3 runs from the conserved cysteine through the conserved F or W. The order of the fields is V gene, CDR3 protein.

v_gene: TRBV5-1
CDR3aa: CASSLATGTVTGGEKLFF

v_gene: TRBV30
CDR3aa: CAWSVAENQPQHF

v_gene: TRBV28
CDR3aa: CASTFRGEAYEQYF

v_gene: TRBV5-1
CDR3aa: CASRGGEGTEAFF

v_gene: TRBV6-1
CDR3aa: CASRGTSTDTQYF

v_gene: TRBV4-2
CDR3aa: CASSQDRAGYTSTDTQYF

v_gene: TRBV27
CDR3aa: CASSQLAGNSGANVLTF

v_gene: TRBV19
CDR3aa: CASTPRGRHSTDTQYF

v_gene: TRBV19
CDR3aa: CASGRLDTLNTEAFF

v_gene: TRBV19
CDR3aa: CASSSDRGQEKLFF

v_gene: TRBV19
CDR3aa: CASTIAGGNTEAFF

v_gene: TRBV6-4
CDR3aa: CASSDSDTGELFF

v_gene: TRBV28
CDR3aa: CASSFYQALGNQPQHF

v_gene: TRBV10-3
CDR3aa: CAISESVGLAGAGEQFF

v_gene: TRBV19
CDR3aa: CASSSLGQGKVGNQPQHF

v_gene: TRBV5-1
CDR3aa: CASSPFAETYNEQFF

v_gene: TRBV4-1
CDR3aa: CASSYTTGTSGFTDTQYF

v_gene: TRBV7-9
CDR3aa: CASNFRGTQETQYF

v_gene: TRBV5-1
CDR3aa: CASSPGGREETQYF

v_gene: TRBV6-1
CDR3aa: CASTREGGDYNEQFF

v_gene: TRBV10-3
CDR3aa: CASSRDRGQREQYF

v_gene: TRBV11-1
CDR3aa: CASSFDRSSGNTIYF

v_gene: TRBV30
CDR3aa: CAWRQSGNTIYF

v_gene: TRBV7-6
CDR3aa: CAGSSGGRLHADTQYF

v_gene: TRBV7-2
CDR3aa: CASSLVAGGLSSYEQYF

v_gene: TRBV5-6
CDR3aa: CASTRQGKSYEQYF

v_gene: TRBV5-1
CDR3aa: CASSWGTSGNFGTGELFF

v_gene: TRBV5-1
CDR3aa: CASRAQETQYF

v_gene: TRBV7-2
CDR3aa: CASSPSGTGSREQYF

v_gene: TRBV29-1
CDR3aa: CSVGNSGTGVNIQYF

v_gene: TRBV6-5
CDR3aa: CASSYQGGTYEQYF

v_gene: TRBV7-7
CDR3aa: CASSQDRGQETQYF

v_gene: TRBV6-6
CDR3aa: CASSSLPDTQYF

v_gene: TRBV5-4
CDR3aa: CASSFGRKTGGVVYEQYF

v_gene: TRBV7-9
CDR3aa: CASSFGERGGGYTF

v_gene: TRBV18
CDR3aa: CASSPKELYYGYTF

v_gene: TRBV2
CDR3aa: CASSGRLGEQYF

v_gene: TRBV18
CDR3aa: CASSPPSGETEAFF

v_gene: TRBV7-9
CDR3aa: CASSLDPGVETQYF

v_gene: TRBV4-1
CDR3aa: CASRGTGFGETQYF

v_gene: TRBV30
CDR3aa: CAWSVKQQRLFQHF

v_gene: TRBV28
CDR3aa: CASSFRQVRRGYEQYF

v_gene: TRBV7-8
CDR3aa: CASSLVDRNQPQHF

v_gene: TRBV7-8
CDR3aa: CASSVSGTSVEQYF

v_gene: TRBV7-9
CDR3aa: CASSNNYVSNEQFF

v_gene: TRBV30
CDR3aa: CASRGDRQGFNTEAFF

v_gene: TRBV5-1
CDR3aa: CASSLGRAGGEETQYF

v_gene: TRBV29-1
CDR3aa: CSVVLAAAKQLNEQFF

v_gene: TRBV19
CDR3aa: CASSWQTGELFF

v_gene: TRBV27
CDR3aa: CASAPRVPYEQYF